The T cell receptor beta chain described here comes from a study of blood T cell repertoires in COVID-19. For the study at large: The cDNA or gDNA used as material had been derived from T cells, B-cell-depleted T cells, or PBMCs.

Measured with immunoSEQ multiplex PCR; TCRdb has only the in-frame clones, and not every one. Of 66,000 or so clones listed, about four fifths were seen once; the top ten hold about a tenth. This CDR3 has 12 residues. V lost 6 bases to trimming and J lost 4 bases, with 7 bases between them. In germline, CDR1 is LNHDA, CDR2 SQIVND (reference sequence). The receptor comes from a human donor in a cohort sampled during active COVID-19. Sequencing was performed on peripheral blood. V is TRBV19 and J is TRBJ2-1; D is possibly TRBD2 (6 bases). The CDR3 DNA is TGTGCCAGTAGGGGACTGTACAATGAGCAGTTCTTC. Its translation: CASRGLYNEQFF.